Described below is a single TCR beta chain sequence and its context. What this receptor recognizes is not known. Within one base of it there is no much larger clone, and no base qualities were kept. Naive CD8 T cell libraries were made from about 20,000 to 1,000,000 sorted cells using 10%, 30% or 50% of purified RNA. On a BD FACSAria II, naive CD8 T cells were FACS-sorted as CD8+CD4-CCR7+CD45RA+ and collected into RLT Plus buffer. Approximately eleven TCR copies' worth of Jurkat RNA were spiked into about 20,000-1,100,000 naive CD8 T cell samples to test detection sensitivity. CD8 T cells were enriched using RosetteSep CD8+ T Cell Enrichment Cocktail and Ficoll-Paque, and the enriched cells then underwent ACK red cell lysis. The CDR1 and CDR2 encoded by the germline V gene (reference sequence) are DFQATT and SNEGSKA. Its CDR3 holds 16 amino acids, cysteine through phenylalanine. Only the CDR3 DNA stays, 48 bases, in frame from base 1. Ends trimmed: V by 0 bases, J by 7 bases; bases unmatched to a gene: 13.

This entry belongs to a study of molecular identifiers for immune sequencing clone quantification (dated by TCRdb to the late 2010s). About the full investigation: For a replicate experiment, RNA from about 20,000 or 100,000 naive CD8 T cells was divided into five aliquots, of which four were sequenced. This methods study used CD8 T cells to benchmark TCR RNA copy counting and molecular-identifier clustering-based TCR repertoire sequencing (MIDCIRS). Beyond this particular receptor, the publication reports: Even against a background of one million naive CD8 T cells, spiked-in Jurkat TCR RNA amounting to a single cell's worth was reported to be detectable. Modeling estimated about three recovered TCR RNA copies per cell, compared with around 9.7 by digital PCR, which implies about 30% capture efficiency. Highly expanded clone sizes could be underestimated because identical TCR molecules may share a barcode. When barcode sub-clustering was not used, chimeric consensus sequences inflated TCR diversity, with chimeras reaching as high as 47%. In CMV-specific effector cells, clones with more than 20 RNA copies contained over 98% of molecules, whereas in naive cells such clones contained under 1% of molecules. The naive libraries included spiked-in Jurkat TCR RNA (over nine copies' worth), and this RNA is not part of the donor repertoire.

Libraries were built with PCR. Sequencing used an Illumina HiSeq 4000. Bulk TCR libraries were prepared as previously described, using TCR primers listed in Table S5. Purification of total RNA was performed with the Qiagen AllPrep DNA/RNA kit. Before analysis, reads from multiple sequencing runs of the same library were pooled. The original methods were these. Reads were retained only if the reads had an exact TCR constant sequence, and the retained reads were trimmed to 150 nt and grouped according to their 12-nt molecular barcodes. Reads in each barcode group were sub-clustered using a 15% Levenshtein threshold, and a quality-weighted consensus sequence was built for each RNA molecule. Non-functional sequences were excluded, and lower-count sequences lying one edit away from another sequence were also excluded. Based on a fit of two negative binomial distributions, barcode sub-clusters having less than 20% of the maximum read count were discarded. TCRdb reworked the public reads: Q25 trimming with fastp, MiXCR clone assembly, productive beta chains retained. Every distinct CDR3 protein forms one entry, paired with its most common genes and DNA. The V and J calls were not made by the authors but by TCRdb's processing. The table for this sample lists approximately 550,000 distinct CDR3 sequences; over 20% of them were counted only once. The ten biggest clones cover approximately 0.84% of the sample.

Source material: naive CD8+ T cells from blood, with Jurkat cell RNA spiked in. The intended sense of this specimen's cell subset or site label: FACS-sorted CD8+CD4-CCR7+CD45RA+ naive T cells. Recombination joined TRBV20-1 with TRBJ2-7; 9 bases in between match TRBD1. The TCR comes from a human donor in good health. Some libraries in this study had Jurkat cell RNA spiked in. The nucleotide sequence is given as TGCAGTGCTAGAGACCGGGACAGGGACCTTCTAGCGGAGCAGTACTTC. It translates to CSARDRDRDLLAEQYF.